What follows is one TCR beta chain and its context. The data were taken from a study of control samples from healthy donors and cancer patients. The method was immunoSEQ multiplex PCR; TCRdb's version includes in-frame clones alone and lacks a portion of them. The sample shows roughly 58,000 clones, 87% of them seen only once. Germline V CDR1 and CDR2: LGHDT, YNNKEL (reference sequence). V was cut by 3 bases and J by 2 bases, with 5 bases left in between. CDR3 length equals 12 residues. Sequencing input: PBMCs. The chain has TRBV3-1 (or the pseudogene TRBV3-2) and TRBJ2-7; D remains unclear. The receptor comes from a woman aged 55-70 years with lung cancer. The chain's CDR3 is CASSHPPYEQYF. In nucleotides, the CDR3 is TGTGCCAGCAGCCACCCCCCCTACGAGCAGTACTTC.